This T cell receptor (beta chain) was obtained from a study of cytomegalovirus exposure and HLA in healthy donors. Comments on this clone: Its antigen remains unidentified.

The germline CDR1 and CDR2 sequences are KGHSH and LQKENI. The CDR3 extends over 15 amino acids. V shed 4 bases and J 2 bases; nucleotides not matched to a gene: 3. Primers: 60 Vbeta forward and 13 Jbeta reverse. Sequenced by immunoSEQ multiplex PCR; TCRdb stores in-frame clones only, minus some. This sample has roughly 160,000 clones, with approximately 79% found just once. Study-wide results and caveats: A later analysis linked around 15,000 TCR beta sequences to HLA alleles at 0.05 false discovery rate. Analysis performed later showed TCR beta chains linked to HLA being more clonally expanded than equally common others. Some V segments could not be told apart, so they were left out, TRBV6-2 and TRBV6-3 among them. TCR beta sequences reportedly predicted most subjects' HLA-A and HLA-B alleles accurately.

The sequence derives from a middle-aged man in good health and CMV-seronegative. Sequenced: PBMCs. The V gene is TRBV18, the J gene TRBJ1-3, with TRBD1 identical over 9 bases. In DNA, the CDR3 is TGTGCCAGCTCACTAGGACAGGGGACTGGAAACACCATATATTTT. Protein: CASSLGQGTGNTIYF.